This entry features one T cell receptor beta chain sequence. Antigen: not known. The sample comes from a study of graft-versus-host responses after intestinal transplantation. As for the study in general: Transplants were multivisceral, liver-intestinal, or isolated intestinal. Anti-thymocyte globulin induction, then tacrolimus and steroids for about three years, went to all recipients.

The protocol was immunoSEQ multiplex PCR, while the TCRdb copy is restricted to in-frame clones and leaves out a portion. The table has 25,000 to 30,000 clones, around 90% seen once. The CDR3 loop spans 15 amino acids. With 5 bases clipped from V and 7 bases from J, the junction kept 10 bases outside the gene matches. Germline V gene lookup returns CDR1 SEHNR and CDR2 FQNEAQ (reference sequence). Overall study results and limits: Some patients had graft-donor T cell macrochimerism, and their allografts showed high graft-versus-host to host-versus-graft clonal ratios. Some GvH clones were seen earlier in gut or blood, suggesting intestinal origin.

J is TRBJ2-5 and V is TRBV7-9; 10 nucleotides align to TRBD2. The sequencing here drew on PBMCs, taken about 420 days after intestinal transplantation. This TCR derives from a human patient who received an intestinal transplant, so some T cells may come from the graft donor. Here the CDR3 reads CASSALAGAKGTQYF. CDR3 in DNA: TGTGCCAGCAGCGCCCTAGCGGGGGCCAAGGGGACCCAGTACTTC.